A selection of T cell receptor beta chains follows, all from one sample in a study of blood T cell repertoires in COVID-19. TCRdb's copy holds only in-frame clones and misses some; the assay was immunoSEQ multiplex PCR. The sample consists of roughly 89,000 clones, roughly 80% of them appearing once. The source material was peripheral blood. These receptors all come from a woman older than 75 with acute or convalescent COVID-19. CDR3s include the opening cysteine and the closing phenylalanine or tryptophan. Each record gives: D gene, V gene, J gene, clone size, CDR3 DNA, CDR3 protein. The D gene is left open where the match is weak. Expanded clones get a size class; other rows say once, few or many, or leave the size out.

TRBD1	TRBV5-4	TRBJ1-2	.	TGTGCCAGCAGGCACCCCGGGACAGGGGGTTATGGCTACACCTTC	CASRHPGTGGYGYTF
TRBD1	TRBV5-1	TRBJ1-1	.	TGCGCCAGCAGCTCGTACGGGACAGTGAACACTGAAGCTTTCTTT	CASSSYGTVNTEAFF
TRBD1	TRBV7-2	TRBJ2-7	once	TGTGCCAGCAGCTTAGCCGGGACAGGTACTTACGAGCAGTACTTC	CASSLAGTGTYEQYF
TRBD2	TRBV3-1/TRBV3-2	TRBJ2-7	.	TGTGCCAGCAGCCAAGATCGCAATGAAGAGACTAGCGGGGTATCCGAGCAGTACTTC	CASSQDRNEETSGVSEQYF
.	TRBV27	TRBJ2-3	.	TGTGCCAGCAGTTTATCGGGGGGGGCTGCGACAGATACGCAGTATTTT	CASSLSGGAATDTQYF
TRBD1	TRBV19	TRBJ1-2	.	TGTGCCAGTTCCCCTTCAGACAGGGGGCGATCCTATGGCTACACCTTC	CASSPSDRGRSYGYTF
.	TRBV10-2	TRBJ2-7	few	TGCGCCAGCAGTGAGGTGCAGTTCAGCTACGAGCAGTACTTC	CASSEVQFSYEQYF
TRBD1	TRBV9	TRBJ1-1	.	TGTGCCAGCAGCGTGCAGACCGGGACAGGAATAAACACTGAAGCTTTCTTT	CASSVQTGTGINTEAFF
.	TRBV2	TRBJ1-2	.	TGTGCCAGCAGGGGACTCGACAGATCCTACACCTTC	CASRGLDRSYTF
.	TRBV11-2	TRBJ1-3	.	TGTGCCAGCAGCTTAGAGGGGAGCTCTGGAAACACCATATATTTT	CASSLEGSSGNTIYF
TRBD1	TRBV7-9	TRBJ1-6	.	TGTGCCAGCAGCCCGGGACAGGGGATCCATTCACCCCTCCACTTT	CASSPGQGIHSPLHF
.	TRBV15	TRBJ2-2	.	TGTGCCACCAGCAGAGATCGGGGCGGGGAGCTGTTTTTT	CATSRDRGGELFF
.	TRBV20-1	TRBJ1-2	.	TGCAGTGCTAGTCGGGGTCCCGACATAAACTATGGCTACACCTTC	CSASRGPDINYGYTF
.	TRBV7-3	TRBJ2-5	.	TGTGCCAGCAGCGCCTCTGGAGGGCTTGAGACCCAGTACTTC	CASSASGGLETQYF
TRBD2	TRBV5-6	TRBJ2-5	.	TGTGCCAGCAGCCCAACGGGACGAAGCGGGGAGCAGTACTTC	CASSPTGRSGEQYF
.	TRBV7-9	TRBJ1-3	.	TGTGCCAGCAGCTTAGTGCCCTCCCTTAGCTCTGGAAACACCATATATTTT	CASSLVPSLSSGNTIYF
TRBD1	TRBV19	TRBJ1-1	.	TGTGCCAGTAGTAGCAGGGGACAGGGCACTGAAGCTTTCTTT	CASSSRGQGTEAFF
TRBD2	TRBV7-2	TRBJ2-3	.	TGTGCCAGCAGCTTAGACGACCCGCGTGGTCTAGCGGGCGCGGATACGCAGTATTTT	CASSLDDPRGLAGADTQYF